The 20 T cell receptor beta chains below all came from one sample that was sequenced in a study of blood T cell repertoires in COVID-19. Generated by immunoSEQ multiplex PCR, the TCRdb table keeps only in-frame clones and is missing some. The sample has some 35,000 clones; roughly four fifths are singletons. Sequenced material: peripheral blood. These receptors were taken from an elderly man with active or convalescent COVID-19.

This CDR3 is CASSYPTAPRHEQYF. The CDR3, as DNA: TGTGCCAGCAGTTACCCCACGGCCCCTAGGCACGAGCAGTACTTC. The rearrangement links TRBV6-6 to TRBJ2-7; no definite D call. Trimming took 2 bases from V and 5 from J, leaving 16 bases between them. The CDR3 consists of 15 residues. CDR1 is MNHNY and CDR2 is SVGAGI in the germline V gene (reference sequence).

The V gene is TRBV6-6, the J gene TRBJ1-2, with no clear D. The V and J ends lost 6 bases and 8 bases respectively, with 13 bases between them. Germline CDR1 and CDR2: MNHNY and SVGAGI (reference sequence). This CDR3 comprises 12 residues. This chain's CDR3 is CASSSDKRGYTF. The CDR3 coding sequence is TGTGCCAGCAGCTCTGACAAAAGGGGCTACACCTTC.

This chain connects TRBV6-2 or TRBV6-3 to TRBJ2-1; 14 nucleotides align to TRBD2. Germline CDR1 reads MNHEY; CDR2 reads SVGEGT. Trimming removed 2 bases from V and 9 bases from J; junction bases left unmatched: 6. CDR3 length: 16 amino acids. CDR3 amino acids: CASSYQGLAGVGEQFF. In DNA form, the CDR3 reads TGTGCCAGCAGTTACCAGGGACTAGCGGGAGTCGGTGAGCAGTTCTTC.

CDR3 sequence reads: CASSRSGTPNTEAFF. As DNA, the CDR3 is TGCGCCAGCAGCCGAAGTGGGACACCGAACACTGAAGCTTTCTTT. The chain uses TRBV4-3 and TRBJ1-1; D may be TRBD1 (6 bases). Germline-derived CDR1 and CDR2 are LGHNA and YSLEER. There are 15 residues in the CDR3. V gave up 4 bases and J gave up 1 base, with 13 bases separating them.

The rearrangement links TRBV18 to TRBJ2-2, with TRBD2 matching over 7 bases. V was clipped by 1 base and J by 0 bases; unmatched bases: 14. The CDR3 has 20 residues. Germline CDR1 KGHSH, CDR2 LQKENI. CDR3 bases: TGTGCCAGCTCACCACGAGCCAGCGGGACCGTAACGACGAACACCGGGGAGCTGTTTTTT. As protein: CASSPRASGTVTTNTGELFF.

For the CDR3, the DNA is TGTGCCAGCACCGGAACGGGCTACGAGCAGTACTTC. Its protein is CASTGTGYEQYF. The J gene is TRBJ2-7, the V gene TRBV2; D is undetermined. The germline CDR1 and CDR2 sequences are SNHLY and FYNNEI. There are 12 residues in the CDR3. Trimming cost V 7 bases and J 3 bases, with 10 bases left between them.

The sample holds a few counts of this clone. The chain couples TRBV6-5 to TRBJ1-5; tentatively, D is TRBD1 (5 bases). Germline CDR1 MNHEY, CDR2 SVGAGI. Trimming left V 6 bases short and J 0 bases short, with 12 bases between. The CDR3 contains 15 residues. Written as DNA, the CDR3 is TGTGCCAGCAGCCCGACAGAGAATAGCAATCAGCCCCAGCATTTT. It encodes CASSPTENSNQPQHF.

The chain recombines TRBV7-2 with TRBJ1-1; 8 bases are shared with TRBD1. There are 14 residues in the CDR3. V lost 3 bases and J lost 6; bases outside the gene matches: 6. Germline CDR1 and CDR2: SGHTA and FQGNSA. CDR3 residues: CASSFSLQGAEAFF. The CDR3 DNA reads TGTGCCAGCAGCTTTTCATTACAGGGGGCTGAAGCTTTCTTT.

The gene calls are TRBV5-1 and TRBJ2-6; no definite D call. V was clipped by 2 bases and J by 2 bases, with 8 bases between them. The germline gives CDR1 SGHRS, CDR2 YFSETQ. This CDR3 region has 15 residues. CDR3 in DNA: TGCGCCAGCAGCTTTAGTTTAACTGGGGCCAACGTCCTGACTTTC. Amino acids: CASSFSLTGANVLTF.

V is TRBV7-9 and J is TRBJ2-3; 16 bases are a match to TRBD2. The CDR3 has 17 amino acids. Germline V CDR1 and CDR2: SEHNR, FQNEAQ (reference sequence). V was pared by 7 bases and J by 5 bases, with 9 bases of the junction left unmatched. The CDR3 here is CASTMGLAGGLVDTQYF. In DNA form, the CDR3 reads TGTGCCAGCACCATGGGACTAGCGGGAGGGCTCGTAGATACGCAGTATTTT.

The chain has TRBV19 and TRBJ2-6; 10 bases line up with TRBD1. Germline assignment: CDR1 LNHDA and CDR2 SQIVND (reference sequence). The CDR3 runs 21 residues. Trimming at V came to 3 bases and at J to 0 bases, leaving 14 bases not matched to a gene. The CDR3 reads CASSIVHRQGQGRSGANVLTF. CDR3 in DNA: TGTGCCAGTAGTATCGTCCACCGGCAGGGACAGGGGCGCTCTGGGGCCAACGTCCTGACTTTC.

The CDR3 here is CASSFDNNQPQHF. Written as DNA, the CDR3 is TGCGCCAGCAGCTTCGACAACAATCAGCCCCAGCATTTT. V is TRBV5-1 and J is TRBJ1-5; no reliable D call. The CDR3 loop spans 13 amino acids. Trimming pared 2 bases from V and 3 bases from J, leaving 6 bases between. The germline gives CDR1 SGHRS, CDR2 YFSETQ.

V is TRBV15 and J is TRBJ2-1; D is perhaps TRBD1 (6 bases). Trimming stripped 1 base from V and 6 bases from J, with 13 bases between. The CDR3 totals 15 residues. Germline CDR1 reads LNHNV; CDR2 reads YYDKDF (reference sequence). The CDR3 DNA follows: TGTGCCACCAGCAGAGGAGGAGGACAGATCAATGAGCAGTTCTTC. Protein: CATSRGGGQINEQFF.

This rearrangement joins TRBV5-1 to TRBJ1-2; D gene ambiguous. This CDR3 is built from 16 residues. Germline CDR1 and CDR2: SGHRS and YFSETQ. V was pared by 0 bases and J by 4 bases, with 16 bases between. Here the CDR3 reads CASSLAPRNPPYGYTF. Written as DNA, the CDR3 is TGCGCCAGCAGCTTGGCCCCCAGGAACCCCCCCTATGGCTACACCTTC.

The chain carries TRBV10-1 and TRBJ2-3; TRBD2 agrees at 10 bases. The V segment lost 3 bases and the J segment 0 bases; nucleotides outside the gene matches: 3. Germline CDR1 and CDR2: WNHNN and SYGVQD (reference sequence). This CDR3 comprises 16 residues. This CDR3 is CASSETSGKSTDTQYF. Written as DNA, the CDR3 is TGCGCCAGCAGTGAAACTAGCGGGAAGAGCACAGATACGCAGTATTTT.

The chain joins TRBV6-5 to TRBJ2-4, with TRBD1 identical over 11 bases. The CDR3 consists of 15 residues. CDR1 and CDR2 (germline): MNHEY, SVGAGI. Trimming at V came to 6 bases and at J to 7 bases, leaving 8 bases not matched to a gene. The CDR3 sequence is CASSAGTGGINIQYF. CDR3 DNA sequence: TGTGCCAGCAGCGCCGGGACAGGGGGTATCAACATTCAGTACTTC.

CDR3 sequence reads: CASSYGTSGSADTQYF. CDR3 in DNA: TGCGCCAGCAGCTACGGGACTAGCGGGAGTGCAGATACGCAGTATTTT. The chain couples TRBV5-1 to TRBJ2-3, with 14 bases aligning to TRBD2. The CDR3 consists of 16 residues. Trimming at V came to 3 bases and at J to 4 bases, leaving 4 bases not matched to a gene. Germline V gene data show CDR1 as SGHRS and CDR2 as YFSETQ. Drawing the rest from reference TRBV5-1 and TRBJ2-3, the complete variable domain is KAGVTQTPRYLIKTRGQQVTLSCSPISGHRSVSWYQQTPGQGLQFLFEYFSETQRNKGNFPGRFSGRQFSNSRSEMNVSTLELGDSALYLCASSYGTSGSADTQYFGPGTRLTVL.

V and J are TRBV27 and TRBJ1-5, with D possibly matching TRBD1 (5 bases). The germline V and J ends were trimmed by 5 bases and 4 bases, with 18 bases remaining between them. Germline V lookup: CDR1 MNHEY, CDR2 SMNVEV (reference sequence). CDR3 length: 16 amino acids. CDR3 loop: CASSAYFDRPNQPQHF. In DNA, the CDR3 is TGTGCCAGCAGTGCATACTTCGACAGACCTAATCAGCCCCAGCATTTT.

The CDR3 DNA follows: TGTGCCAGCAGCAGTATCCGGGACAGCTACGAGCAGTACTTC. It is translated as CASSSIRDSYEQYF. This chain links TRBV28 with TRBJ2-7; TRBD1 matches at 7 bases. The CDR3 runs 14 residues. Per germline, CDR1 MDHEN and CDR2 SYDVKM. After removal of 6 bases from V and 3 bases from J, the junction contained 8 bases not matched to a gene. Combining the CDR3 with reference TRBV28 and TRBJ2-7 gives the whole variable domain DVKVTQSSRYLVKRTGEKVFLECVQDMDHENMFWYRQDPGLGLRLIYFSYDVKMKEKGDIPEGYSVSREKKERFSLILESASTNQTSMYLCASSSIRDSYEQYFGPGTRLTVT.

CDR3 DNA sequence: TGTGCCAGCAGCGTAGCGGGAGTAAACACCGGGGAGCTGTTTTTT. It specifies CASSVAGVNTGELFF. The V and J genes are TRBV9 and TRBJ2-2; D may be TRBD2 (6 bases). The CDR3 runs to 15 residues. V was shortened by 0 bases and J by 2 bases, with 8 bases between the two germline ends. Germline values: CDR1 SGDLS, CDR2 YYNGEE.